What follows is one TCR beta chain and its context. This CDR3 has 16 residues. The V end lost 1 base, the J end lost 5 bases, and 17 bases lay between the germline ends. Germline CDR1 LGHNA, CDR2 YSLEER. This sample is part of a study of blood T cells in healthy people across ages. Turning to the study itself: When template switching was applied, about one barcoded beta molecule was captured per two T cells.

A sample-barcoded 5' primer and a J-beta primer mix were used in a second PCR of about 7 to 12 cycles. A template-switch adaptor that had 12 random nucleotides put a tag on each cDNA molecule. TCRdb recomputed calls from the 5' RACE reads with MiXCR, one row per CDR3 protein. This table holds some 760,000 distinct CDR3 sequences, roughly 25% found once. This same sample was also taken into another study, of T cells of mothers and their children. That paper notes: Per 15 ul, 1.5 ug of RNA was used, with all extracted RNA going into cDNA synthesis. Thymic selection molds TCR recombination output in a comparable way in related and unrelated pairs.

The chain combines TRBV4-3 with TRBJ1-2; unclear D gene. The specimen sequenced was blood. This TCR derives from a boy aged 5 to 17 in good health. DNA for the CDR3: TGCGCCAGCAGCCAAGTCTATCAGGTGCCTGGGTATGGCTACACCTTC. It specifies CASSQVYQVPGYGYTF.